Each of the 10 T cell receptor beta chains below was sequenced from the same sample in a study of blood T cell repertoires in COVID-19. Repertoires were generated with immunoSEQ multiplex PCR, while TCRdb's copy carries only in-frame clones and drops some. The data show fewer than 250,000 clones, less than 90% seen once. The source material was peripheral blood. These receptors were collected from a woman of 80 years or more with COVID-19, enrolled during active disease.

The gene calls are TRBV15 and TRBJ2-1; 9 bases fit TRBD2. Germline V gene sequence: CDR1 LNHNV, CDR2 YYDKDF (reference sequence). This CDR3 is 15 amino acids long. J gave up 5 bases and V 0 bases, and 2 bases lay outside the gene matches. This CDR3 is CATSRDSGGNNEQFF. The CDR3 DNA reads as TGTGCCACCAGCAGAGATAGCGGGGGCAACAATGAGCAGTTCTTC.

The CDR3 sequence is CSVERSGLYGYTF. CDR3 bases: TGCAGCGTTGAAAGGTCAGGGCTTTATGGCTACACCTTC. The gene calls are TRBV29-1 and TRBJ1-2; D may be TRBD1 (5 bases). In germline, CDR1 is SQVTM, CDR2 ANQGSEA. This CDR3 region has 13 residues. The germline V and J ends were trimmed by 2 bases and 5 bases, with 12 bases remaining between them.

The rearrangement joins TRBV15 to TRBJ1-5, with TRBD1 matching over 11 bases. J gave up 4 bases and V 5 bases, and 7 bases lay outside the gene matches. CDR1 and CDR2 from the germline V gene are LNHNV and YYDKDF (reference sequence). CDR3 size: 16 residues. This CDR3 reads CATSGPGTGGNQPQHF. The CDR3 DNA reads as TGTGCCACCAGCGGTCCCGGGACAGGGGGGAATCAGCCCCAGCATTTT.

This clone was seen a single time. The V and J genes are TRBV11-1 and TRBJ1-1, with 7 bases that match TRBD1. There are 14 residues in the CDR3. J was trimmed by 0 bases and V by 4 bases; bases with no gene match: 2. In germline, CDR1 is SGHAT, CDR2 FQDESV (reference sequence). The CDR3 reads CASSSGQMNTEAFF. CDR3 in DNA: TGTGCCAGCAGCTCGGGACAGATGAACACTGAAGCTTTCTTT.

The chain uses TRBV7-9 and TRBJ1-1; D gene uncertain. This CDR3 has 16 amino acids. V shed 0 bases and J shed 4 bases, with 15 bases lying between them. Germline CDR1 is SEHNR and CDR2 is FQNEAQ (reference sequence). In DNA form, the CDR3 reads TGTGCCAGCAGCTTAGCCGGGCGGGGAGGAGGCACTGAAGCTTTCTTT. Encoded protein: CASSLAGRGGGTEAFF.

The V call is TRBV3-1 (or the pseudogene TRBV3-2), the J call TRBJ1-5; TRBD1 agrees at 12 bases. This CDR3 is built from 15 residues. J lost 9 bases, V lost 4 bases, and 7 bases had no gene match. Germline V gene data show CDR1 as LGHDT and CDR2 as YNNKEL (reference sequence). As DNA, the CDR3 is TGTGCCAGCAGCCTCGGGACAGGGGGCATCGGGCCCCAGCATTTT. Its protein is CASSLGTGGIGPQHF.

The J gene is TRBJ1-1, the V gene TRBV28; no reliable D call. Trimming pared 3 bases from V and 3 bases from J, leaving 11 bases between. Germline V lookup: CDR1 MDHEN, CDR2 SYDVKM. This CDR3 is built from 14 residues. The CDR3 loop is CASSLMGPDTEAFF. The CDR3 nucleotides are TGTGCCAGCAGTTTGATGGGCCCGGACACTGAAGCTTTCTTT.

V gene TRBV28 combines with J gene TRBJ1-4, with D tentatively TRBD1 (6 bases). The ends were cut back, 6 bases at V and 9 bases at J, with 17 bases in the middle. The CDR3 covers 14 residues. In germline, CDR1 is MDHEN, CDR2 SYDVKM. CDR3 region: CASSPPEQGQKLFF. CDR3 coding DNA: TGTGCCAGCAGCCCCCCAGAACAGGGTCAAAAACTGTTTTTT.

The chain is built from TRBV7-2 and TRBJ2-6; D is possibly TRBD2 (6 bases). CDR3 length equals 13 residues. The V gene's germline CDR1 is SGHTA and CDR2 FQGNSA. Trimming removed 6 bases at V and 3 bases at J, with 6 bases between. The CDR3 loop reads CASRGGGANVLTF. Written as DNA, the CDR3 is TGTGCCAGCAGGGGAGGTGGGGCCAACGTCCTGACTTTC. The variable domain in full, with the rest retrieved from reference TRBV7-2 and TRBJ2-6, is GAGVSQSPSNKVTEKGKDVELRCDPISGHTALYWYRQSLGQGLEFLIYFQGNSAPDKSGLPSDRFSAERTGGSVSTLTIQRTQQEDSAVYLCASRGGGANVLTFGAGSRLTVL.

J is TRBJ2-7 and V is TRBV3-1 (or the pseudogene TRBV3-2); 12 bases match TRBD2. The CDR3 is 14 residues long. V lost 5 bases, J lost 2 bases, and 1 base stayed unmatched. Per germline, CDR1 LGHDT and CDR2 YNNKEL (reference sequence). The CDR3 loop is CASSRTSGAYEQYF. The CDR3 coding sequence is TGTGCCAGCAGCAGGACTAGCGGGGCCTACGAGCAGTACTTC.